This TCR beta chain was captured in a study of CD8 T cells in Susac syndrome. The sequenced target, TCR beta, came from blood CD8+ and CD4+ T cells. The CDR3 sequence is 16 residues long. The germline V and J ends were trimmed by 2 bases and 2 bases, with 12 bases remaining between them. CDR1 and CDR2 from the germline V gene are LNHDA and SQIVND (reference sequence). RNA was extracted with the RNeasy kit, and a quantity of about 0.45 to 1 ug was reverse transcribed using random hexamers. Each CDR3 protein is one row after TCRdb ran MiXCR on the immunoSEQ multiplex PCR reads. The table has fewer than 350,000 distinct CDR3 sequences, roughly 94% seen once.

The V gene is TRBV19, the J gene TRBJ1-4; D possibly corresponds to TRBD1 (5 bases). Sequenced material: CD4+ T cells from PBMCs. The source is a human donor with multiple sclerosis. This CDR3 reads CASSITGSWTNEKLFF. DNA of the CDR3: TGTGCCAGTAGTATAACAGGATCGTGGACTAATGAAAAACTGTTTTTT. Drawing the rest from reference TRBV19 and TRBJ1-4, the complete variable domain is DGGITQSPKYLFRKEGQNVTLSCEQNLNHDAMYWYRQDPGQGLRLIYYSQIVNDFQKGDIAEGYSVSREKKESFPLTVTSAQKNPTAFYLCASSITGSWTNEKLFFGSGTQLSVL.